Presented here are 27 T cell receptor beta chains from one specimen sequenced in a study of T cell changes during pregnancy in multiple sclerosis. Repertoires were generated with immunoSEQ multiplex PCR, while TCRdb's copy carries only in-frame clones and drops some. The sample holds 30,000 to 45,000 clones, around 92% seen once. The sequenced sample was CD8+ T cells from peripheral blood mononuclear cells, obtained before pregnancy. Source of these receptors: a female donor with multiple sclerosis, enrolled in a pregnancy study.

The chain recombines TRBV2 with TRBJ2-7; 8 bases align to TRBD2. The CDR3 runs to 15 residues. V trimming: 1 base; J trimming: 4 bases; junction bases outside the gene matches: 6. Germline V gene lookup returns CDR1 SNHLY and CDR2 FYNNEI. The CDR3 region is CASSEGLAGVYEQYF. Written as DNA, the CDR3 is TGTGCCAGCAGTGAAGGTCTAGCGGGTGTATACGAGCAGTACTTC.

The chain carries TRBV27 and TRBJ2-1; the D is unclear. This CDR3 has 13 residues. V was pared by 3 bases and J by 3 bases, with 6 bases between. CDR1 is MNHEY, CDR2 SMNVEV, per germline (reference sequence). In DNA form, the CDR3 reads TGTGCCAGCAGTTTGGGCAGCTACAATGAGCAGTTCTTC. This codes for CASSLGSYNEQFF.

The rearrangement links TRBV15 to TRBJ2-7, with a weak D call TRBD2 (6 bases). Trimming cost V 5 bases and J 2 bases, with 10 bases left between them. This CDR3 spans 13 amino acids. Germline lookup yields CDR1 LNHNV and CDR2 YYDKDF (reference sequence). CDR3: CATSGRDPYEQYF. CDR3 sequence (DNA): TGTGCCACCAGCGGGCGGGACCCCTACGAGCAGTACTTC.

The CDR3 sequence: CASSLSGASSYNEQFF. The CDR3 nucleotides are TGTGCCAGCAGTTTATCGGGGGCGAGCTCCTACAATGAGCAGTTCTTC. The gene calls are TRBV27 and TRBJ2-1, with D tentatively TRBD1 (6 bases). In germline, CDR1 is MNHEY, CDR2 SMNVEV (reference sequence). Trimming took 0 bases from V and 0 from J, leaving 9 bases between them. This CDR3 is built from 16 residues.

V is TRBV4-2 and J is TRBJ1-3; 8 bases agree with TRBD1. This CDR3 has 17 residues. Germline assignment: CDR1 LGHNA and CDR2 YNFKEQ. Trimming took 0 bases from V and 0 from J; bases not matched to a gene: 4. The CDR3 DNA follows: TGTGCCAGCAGCCAAGATCCAGGGGGCTTCTCTGGAAACACCATATATTTT. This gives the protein CASSQDPGGFSGNTIYF.

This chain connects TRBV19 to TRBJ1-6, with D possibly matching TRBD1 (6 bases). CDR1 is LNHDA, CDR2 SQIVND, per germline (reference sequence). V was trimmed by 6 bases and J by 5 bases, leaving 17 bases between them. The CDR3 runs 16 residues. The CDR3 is CASRDHEQGNNSPLHF. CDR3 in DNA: TGTGCCAGTAGAGACCACGAACAGGGCAATAATTCACCCCTCCACTTT.

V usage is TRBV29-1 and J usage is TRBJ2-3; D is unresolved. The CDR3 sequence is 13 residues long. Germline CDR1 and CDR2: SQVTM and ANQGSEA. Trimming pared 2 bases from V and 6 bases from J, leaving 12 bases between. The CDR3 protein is CSVESYSSDTQYF. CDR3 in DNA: TGCAGCGTTGAATCCTACTCCTCGGATACGCAGTATTTT.

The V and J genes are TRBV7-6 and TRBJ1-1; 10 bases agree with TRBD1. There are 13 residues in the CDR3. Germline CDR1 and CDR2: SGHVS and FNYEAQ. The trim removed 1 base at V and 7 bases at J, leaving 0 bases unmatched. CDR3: CASSLGDRGEAFF. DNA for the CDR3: TGTGCCAGCAGCTTAGGGGACAGGGGTGAAGCTTTCTTT.

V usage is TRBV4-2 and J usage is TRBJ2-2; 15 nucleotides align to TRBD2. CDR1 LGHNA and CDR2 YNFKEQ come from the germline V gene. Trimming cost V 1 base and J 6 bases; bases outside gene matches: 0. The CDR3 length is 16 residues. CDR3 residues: CASSQGTSGGAGELFF. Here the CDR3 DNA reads TGTGCCAGCAGCCAAGGGACTAGCGGGGGGGCCGGGGAGCTGTTTTTT.

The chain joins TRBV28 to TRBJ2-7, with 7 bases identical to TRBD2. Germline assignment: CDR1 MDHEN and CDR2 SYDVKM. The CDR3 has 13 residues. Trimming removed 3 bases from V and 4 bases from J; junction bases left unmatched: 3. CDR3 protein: CASSFSGNYEQYF. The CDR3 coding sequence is TGTGCCAGCAGTTTCAGCGGGAATTACGAGCAGTACTTC.

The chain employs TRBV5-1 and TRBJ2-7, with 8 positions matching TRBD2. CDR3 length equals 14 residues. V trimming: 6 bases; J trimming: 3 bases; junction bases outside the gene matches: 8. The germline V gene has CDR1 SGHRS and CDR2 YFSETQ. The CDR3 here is CASKMSLADYEQYF. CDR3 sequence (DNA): TGCGCCAGCAAAATGTCACTAGCGGACTACGAGCAGTACTTC. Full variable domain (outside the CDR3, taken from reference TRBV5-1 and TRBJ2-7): KAGVTQTPRYLIKTRGQQVTLSCSPISGHRSVSWYQQTPGQGLQFLFEYFSETQRNKGNFPGRFSGRQFSNSRSEMNVSTLELGDSALYLCASKMSLADYEQYFGPGTRLTVT.

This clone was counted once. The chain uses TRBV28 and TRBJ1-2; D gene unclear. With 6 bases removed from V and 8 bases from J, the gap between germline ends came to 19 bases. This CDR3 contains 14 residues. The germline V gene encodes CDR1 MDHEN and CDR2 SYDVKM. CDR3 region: CASSRPGPKRGYTF. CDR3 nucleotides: TGTGCCAGCAGCCGACCTGGCCCTAAGAGGGGCTACACCTTC.

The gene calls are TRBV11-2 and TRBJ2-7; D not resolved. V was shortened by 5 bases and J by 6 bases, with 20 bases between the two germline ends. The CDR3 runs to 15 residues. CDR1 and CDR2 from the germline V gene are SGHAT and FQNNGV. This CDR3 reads CASSLSARGKAEQYF. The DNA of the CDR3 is TGTGCCAGCAGCCTTTCGGCCAGAGGAAAGGCCGAGCAGTACTTC.

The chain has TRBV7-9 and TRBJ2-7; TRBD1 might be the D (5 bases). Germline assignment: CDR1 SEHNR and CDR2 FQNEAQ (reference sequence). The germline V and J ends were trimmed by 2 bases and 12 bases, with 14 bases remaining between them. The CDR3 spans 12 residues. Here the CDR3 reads CASSLTNWGLYF. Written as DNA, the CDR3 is TGTGCCAGCAGCTTAACTAACTGGGGCCTGTACTTC.

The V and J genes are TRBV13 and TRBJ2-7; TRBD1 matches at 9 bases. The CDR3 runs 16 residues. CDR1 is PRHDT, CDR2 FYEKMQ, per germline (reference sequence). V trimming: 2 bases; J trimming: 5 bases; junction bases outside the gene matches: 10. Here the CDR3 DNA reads TGTGCCAGCAGCTTAATAATGGGGGACAGGGCTCACGAGCAGTACTTC. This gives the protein CASSLIMGDRAHEQYF.

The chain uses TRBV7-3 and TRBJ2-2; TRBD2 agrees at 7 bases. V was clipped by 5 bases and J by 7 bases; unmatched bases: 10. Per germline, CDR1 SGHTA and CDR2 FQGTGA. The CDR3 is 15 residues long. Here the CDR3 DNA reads TGTGCCAGCAGCGTTTCAACTAGCGCAGGCGGGGAGCTGTTTTTT. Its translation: CASSVSTSAGGELFF.

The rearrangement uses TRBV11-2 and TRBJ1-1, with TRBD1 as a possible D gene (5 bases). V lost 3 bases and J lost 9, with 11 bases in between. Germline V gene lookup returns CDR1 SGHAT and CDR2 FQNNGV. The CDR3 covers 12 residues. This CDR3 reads CASSLGGEKAFF. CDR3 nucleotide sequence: TGTGCCAGCAGCTTGGGAGGGGAGAAAGCTTTCTTT. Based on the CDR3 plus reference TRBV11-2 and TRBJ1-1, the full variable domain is EAGVAQSPRYKIIEKRQSVAFWCNPISGHATLYWYQQILGQGPKLLIQFQNNGVVDDSQLPKDRFSAERLKGVDSTLKIQPAKLEDSAVYLCASSLGGEKAFFGQGTRLTVV.

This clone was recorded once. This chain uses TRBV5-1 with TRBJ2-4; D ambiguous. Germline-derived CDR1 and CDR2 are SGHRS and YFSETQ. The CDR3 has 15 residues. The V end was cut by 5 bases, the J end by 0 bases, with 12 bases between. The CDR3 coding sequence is TGCGCCAGCAGTAGAACTCCCCTAGCCAAAAACATTCAGTACTTC. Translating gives CASSRTPLAKNIQYF. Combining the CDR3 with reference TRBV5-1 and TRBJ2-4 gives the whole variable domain KAGVTQTPRYLIKTRGQQVTLSCSPISGHRSVSWYQQTPGQGLQFLFEYFSETQRNKGNFPGRFSGRQFSNSRSEMNVSTLELGDSALYLCASSRTPLAKNIQYFGAGTRLSVL.

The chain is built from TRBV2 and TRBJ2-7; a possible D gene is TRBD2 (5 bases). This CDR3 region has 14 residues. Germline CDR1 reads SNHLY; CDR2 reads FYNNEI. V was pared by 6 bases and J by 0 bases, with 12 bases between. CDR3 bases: TGTGCCAGCAGGAAAGAACGGGGCTCCTACGAGCAGTACTTC. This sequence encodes CASRKERGSYEQYF.

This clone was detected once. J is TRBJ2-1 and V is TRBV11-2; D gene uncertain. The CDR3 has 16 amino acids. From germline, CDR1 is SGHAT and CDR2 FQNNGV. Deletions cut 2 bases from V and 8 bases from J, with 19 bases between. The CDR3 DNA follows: TGTGCCAGCAGCTTAAGCGAAGTTTGGCCCCACTATGAGCAGTTCTTC. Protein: CASSLSEVWPHYEQFF.

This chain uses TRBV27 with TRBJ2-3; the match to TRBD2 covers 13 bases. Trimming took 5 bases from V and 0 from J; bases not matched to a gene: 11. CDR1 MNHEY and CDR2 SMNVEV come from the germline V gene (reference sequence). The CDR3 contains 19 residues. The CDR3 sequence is CASSPGLAGVRISTDTQYF. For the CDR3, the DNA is TGTGCCAGCAGTCCCGGACTAGCGGGGGTGCGTATTAGCACAGATACGCAGTATTTT.

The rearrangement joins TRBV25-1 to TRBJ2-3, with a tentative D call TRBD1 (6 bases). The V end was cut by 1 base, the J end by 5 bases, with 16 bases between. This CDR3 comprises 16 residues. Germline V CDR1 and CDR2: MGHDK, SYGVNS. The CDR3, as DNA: TGTGCCAGCAGTGAATTCCCTAACAGGGATGGAGATACGCAGTATTTT. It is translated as CASSEFPNRDGDTQYF.

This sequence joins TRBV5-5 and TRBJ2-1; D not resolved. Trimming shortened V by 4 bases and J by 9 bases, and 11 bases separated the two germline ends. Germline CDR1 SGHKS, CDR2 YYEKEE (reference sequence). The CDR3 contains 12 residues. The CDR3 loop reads CASSPTSAEQFF. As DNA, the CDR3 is TGTGCCAGCAGCCCAACAAGCGCTGAGCAGTTCTTC.

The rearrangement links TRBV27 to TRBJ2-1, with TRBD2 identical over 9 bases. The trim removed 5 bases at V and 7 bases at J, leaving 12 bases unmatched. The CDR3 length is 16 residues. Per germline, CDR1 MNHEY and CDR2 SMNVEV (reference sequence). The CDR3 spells CASSLLAGGPGNEQFF. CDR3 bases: TGTGCCAGCAGTCTTCTGGCGGGAGGGCCAGGGAATGAGCAGTTCTTC.

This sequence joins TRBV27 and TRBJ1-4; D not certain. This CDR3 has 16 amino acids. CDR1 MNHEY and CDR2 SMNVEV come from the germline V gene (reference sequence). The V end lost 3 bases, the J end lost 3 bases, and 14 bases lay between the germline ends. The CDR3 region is CASSFTTGAANEKLFF. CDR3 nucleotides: TGTGCCAGCAGTTTCACTACGGGAGCGGCTAATGAAAAACTGTTTTTT.

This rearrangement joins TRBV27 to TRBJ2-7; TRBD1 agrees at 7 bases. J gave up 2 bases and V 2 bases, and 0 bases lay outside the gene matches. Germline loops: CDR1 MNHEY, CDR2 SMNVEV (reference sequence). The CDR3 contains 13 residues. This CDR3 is CASSLGTAYEQYF. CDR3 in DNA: TGTGCCAGCAGTTTAGGGACAGCCTACGAGCAGTACTTC.

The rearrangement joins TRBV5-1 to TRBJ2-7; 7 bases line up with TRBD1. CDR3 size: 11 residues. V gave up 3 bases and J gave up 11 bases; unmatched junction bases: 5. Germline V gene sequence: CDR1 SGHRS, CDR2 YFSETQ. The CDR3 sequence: CASSSPTGKYF. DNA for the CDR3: TGCGCCAGCAGCTCACCGACAGGGAAGTACTTC.